This TCR beta chain is drawn from a study of T cell clones after liver transplantation (dated 2019 in TCRdb). For the study in its entirety: ITN030ST, the source of the samples, was a randomized trial that attempted immunosuppression withdrawal within 2 years of liver transplantation. Donor-reactive T cell clones were identified by TCRbeta sequencing after a pre-transplant mixed lymphocyte reaction and then tracked in post-transplant blood. Third party-reactive TCRbeta sequences from pre-transplant MLRs were also identified as an antigen-independent comparator for donor-reactive sequences. Of the eight recipients, a few were HCV-positive, while the remaining recipients had been transplanted for non-autoimmune, non-viral indications. Subjects received no induction therapy and standard immunosuppression until randomization at 12-24 months post-transplant. Tolerance was defined as complete immunosuppression withdrawal for at least one year with no rise in liver enzymes beyond twice the upper limit of normal. Blood samples were collected pre-transplant, pre-randomization before withdrawal, and post-randomization after either complete withdrawal or failed withdrawal. Of the 8 liver transplant recipients making up the studied cohort, 3 were classified as tolerant and 5 as non-tolerant.

The research as a whole found: Since no allograft tissue specimens were available, donor-reactive T cells may have migrated into the graft instead of being deleted. Conclusions were preliminary, limited by small, heterogeneous patient numbers and non-standardized post-transplant time points. A significant post-transplant decrease in circulating donor-reactive CD4 TCRbeta sequences was observed in most of the 8 subjects, irrespective of tolerance or HCV status. When repertoire turnover was taken into account, detection of donor-reactive sequences was significantly reduced in 7 of 8 subjects for CD4 and in 8 of 8 subjects for CD8. Donor-reactive sequences decreased more than third party-reactive sequences, which suggests partial antigen-specific deletion that was not related to withdrawal success. In a couple of subjects, low numbers of available donor cells limited the measurable donor-reactive repertoire.

Per the publication, the time point label means: pre-transplant. Unstimulated PBMCs, after thawing, were stained for CD3, CD4 and CD8 and then FACS-sorted into CD3+CD4+ and CD3+CD8+ populations. Each of the 8 studied subjects was randomized to immunosuppression withdrawal. The Qiagen DNeasy Blood and Tissue Kit was used for genomic DNA isolation. Between the V and J ends, shortened by 1 base and 2 bases respectively, the junction contains 16 bases. The CDR3 runs 16 residues from the cysteine to the phenylalanine. CDR3 DNA is the only sequence kept; it has 48 bases, read in frame from the first base. According to the germline V gene, CDR1 reads SGHRS and CDR2 reads YFSETQ. On this clone: The antigen it recognizes is unknown. The sample holds no much larger clone one base away, and base qualities are not on file.

High-throughput TCRbeta CDR3 sequencing of frozen genomic DNA was performed by immunoSEQ, with PCR amplification, mapping, bias correction and internal controls included. For the original study's pipeline: Only productive rearrangements were retained, and each unique TCRbeta sequence was defined by its CDR3 nucleotide sequence together with its V and J gene. For a sequence to be called donor-reactive, it needed a frequency of at least 0.01% and at least 5-fold expansion in CFSE-low cells compared with unstimulated pre-transplant cells. Minimum frequency thresholds were set for each subject on the basis of the unstimulated sample with the lowest template count, so that a detection power of at least 90% was ensured. Repertoire turnover was measured by Jensen-Shannon divergence between the top 1000 TCRbeta sequences post- and pre-transplant. Two-sided Fisher's exact tests were used to test for changes in how often donor-reactive sequences were detected. The clones in this table, taken by TCRdb from immuneACCESS, are in-frame only. Not every clone is retained; where verified, under half of the shortfall comes from an unresolved V gene, and the cause of the rest is unknown. That table gives V, J and clone size, and the DNA gave D and trimming. The table for this sample lists roughly 73,000 clones; about four fifths of them were counted only once. The ten largest account for roughly 0.6% of the sample.

The chain couples TRBV5-1 to TRBJ2-7, with TRBD1 perhaps the D gene, on 5 matching bases. The material was CD4+ T cells from blood, obtained before liver transplant. The source is a human donor who received a liver transplant. In nucleotide form, the sequence is TGCGCCAGCAGCTTGACCTCCCCCGCCAGGGCCTACGAGCAGTACTTC. The translation is CASSLTSPARAYEQYF.